This entry lists 10 T cell receptor beta chains sequenced from one sample in a study of shared clonotypes between healthy human individuals. Assay used: immunoSEQ multiplex PCR; TCRdb lists only in-frame clones, some missing. The table lists about 600,000 clones, around 78% of them singletons. What was sequenced was PBMCs. Receptors originate from a woman aged 40 to 49 in good health. Some clones in this sample may be carry-over from other donors' samples.

As regards this clone: Since a far larger clone is one base different, this is likely a read error. This specimen includes other DNA sequences encoding the same CDR3. The CDR3 DNA reads as TGTGCCAGCAGGTTCTACAATGAGCAGTTCTTC. It specifies CASRFYNEQFF. V and J are TRBV28 and TRBJ2-1, with D uncertain. Looked up from germline, CDR1 is MDHEN and CDR2 is SYDVKM. This CDR3 is 11 amino acids long. With 6 bases removed from V and 3 bases from J, the gap between germline ends came to 3 bases.

The J gene is TRBJ1-1, the V gene TRBV2; D ambiguous. The CDR3 runs 16 residues. Germline CDR1 SNHLY, CDR2 FYNNEI. V was cut by 3 bases and J by 1 base, with 15 bases left in between. This chain's CDR3 is CASSDSNGRPNTEAFF. The CDR3 DNA is TGTGCCAGCAGTGATAGTAATGGGAGGCCGAACACTGAAGCTTTCTTT.

This chain joins TRBV9 and TRBJ2-1; 9 bases match TRBD2. The length of the CDR3 is 17 residues. Germline CDR1 is SGDLS and CDR2 is YYNGEE. After removal of 0 bases from V and 4 bases from J, the junction contained 8 bases not matched to a gene. The CDR3 loop is CASSVGSGSLDYNEQFF. DNA of the CDR3: TGTGCCAGCAGCGTAGGTAGCGGGAGCCTTGATTACAATGAGCAGTTCTTC.

This CDR3 reads CASSQDFAGVDNEQFF. Written as DNA, the CDR3 is TGCGCCAGCAGCCAAGATTTCGCGGGAGTGGACAATGAGCAGTTCTTC. This chain joins TRBV4-3 and TRBJ2-1, with TRBD2 identical over 7 bases. This CDR3 comprises 16 residues. The germline V gene encodes CDR1 LGHNA and CDR2 YSLEER. Unmatched junction bases numbered 7, after V lost 0 bases and J lost 5 bases.

This clone was counted a few times. The chain employs TRBV7-3 and TRBJ2-1; D remains ambiguous. CDR1 is SGHTA, CDR2 FQGTGA, per germline. CDR3 length: 14 amino acids. The V end was cut by 5 bases, the J end by 6 bases, with 14 bases between. The CDR3 here is CASSKGAPPNEQFF. As DNA, the CDR3 is TGTGCCAGCAGCAAGGGTGCCCCCCCCAATGAGCAGTTCTTC.

This clone was observed a single time. The chain couples TRBV6-5 to TRBJ2-2; D unresolved. V lost 0 bases and J 1 base, leaving 9 bases between the germline ends. The germline V gene has CDR1 MNHEY and CDR2 SVGAGI. The CDR3 is 16 residues long. The CDR3 nucleotides are TGTGCCAGCAGTTACTCCGTTCCAGAGAACACCGGGGAGCTGTTTTTT. This gives the protein CASSYSVPENTGELFF.

This chain uses TRBV28 with TRBJ2-1; 12 bases line up with TRBD2. Germline CDR1 is MDHEN and CDR2 is SYDVKM. The junction had 9 bases not matched to a gene; V was cut back by 5 bases and J by 7 bases. This CDR3 is 16 amino acids long. In nucleotides, the CDR3 is TGTGCCAGCAGTCTCAGGACTAGCGGGATTAGGAATGAGCAGTTCTTC. It encodes CASSLRTSGIRNEQFF.

J is TRBJ2-2 and V is TRBV19; 8 positions agree with TRBD2. The ends lost 3 bases at V and 6 bases at J; junction bases unmatched: 12. Germline loops: CDR1 LNHDA, CDR2 SQIVND (reference sequence). CDR3 size: 17 residues. Here the CDR3 reads CASSIPPLAGYPGELFF. The CDR3, as DNA: TGTGCCAGTAGTATCCCCCCCCTAGCGGGTTATCCCGGGGAGCTGTTTTTT.

V and J are TRBV30 and TRBJ1-1, with 7 bases aligning to TRBD1. This CDR3 contains 13 residues. V lost 3 bases and J lost 3; bases outside the gene matches: 4. Germline V gives CDR1 GTSNPN, CDR2 SVGIG (reference sequence). The CDR3 protein is CAWRQGFDTEAFF. CDR3 DNA sequence: TGTGCCTGGAGACAGGGGTTCGACACTGAAGCTTTCTTT.

The chain's CDR3 is CASSSLKVSYEQYF. Here the CDR3 DNA reads TGTGCCAGCAGTTCCCTGAAGGTATCCTACGAGCAGTACTTC. The chain recombines TRBV28 with TRBJ2-7; no clear D gene. In germline, CDR1 is MDHEN, CDR2 SYDVKM. V was pared by 4 bases and J by 1 base, with 11 bases between. The CDR3 runs to 14 residues.